The 16 T cell receptor beta chains below come from one sample, sequenced in a study of blood T cell repertoires in COVID-19. Profiled with immunoSEQ multiplex PCR; TCRdb holds only in-frame clones, not every one. The table has 220,000 or so clones, around 90% seen once; the top ten hold roughly 14%. The specimen sequenced was PBMCs or T cells enriched from blood (not recorded which). These TCRs come from a woman between 45 and 60 years old with acute COVID-19.

The chain employs TRBV28 and TRBJ1-4; 9 bases map to TRBD1. J lost 7 bases, V lost 6 bases, and 9 bases had no gene match. The CDR3 runs 15 residues. Germline V gives CDR1 MDHEN, CDR2 SYDVKM. CDR3 nucleotide sequence: TGTGCCAGCAGCGAGACGACAGGGGGAGGTGAAAAACTGTTTTTT. It yields the protein CASSETTGGGEKLFF.

This chain joins TRBV5-6 and TRBJ1-3, with D perhaps TRBD1 (5 bases). V was shortened by 3 bases and J by 0 bases, with 16 bases between the two germline ends. This CDR3 has 17 amino acids. Germline assignment: CDR1 SGHDT and CDR2 YYEEEE. The CDR3 bases are TGTGCCAGCAGCTCCACTCGGAGGGGTTCCTCTGGAAACACCATATATTTT. It encodes CASSSTRRGSSGNTIYF.

This clone was found a few times. The genes are TRBV23-1 and TRBJ2-7; TRBD1 might be the D (6 bases). TRBV23-1 is treated as an ORF (open reading frame) with a function not yet certain. Trimming took 6 bases from V and 5 from J, leaving 23 bases between them. The CDR3 length is 16 residues. The CDR3 bases are TGCGCCAGCAGCCATAGCCATAACAGGGTGTCCAACGAGCAGTACTTC. Protein: CASSHSHNRVSNEQYF.

The chain is built from TRBV6-2 or TRBV6-3 and TRBJ1-1; D is undetermined. V lost 0 bases, J lost 0 bases, and 11 bases lay in between. CDR1 is MNHEY, CDR2 SVGEGT, per germline. CDR3 size: 16 residues. The CDR3 coding sequence is TGTGCCAGCAGTTACTCGAGAACAGACATGAACACTGAAGCTTTCTTT. Translating gives CASSYSRTDMNTEAFF.

The V gene is TRBV2, the J gene TRBJ1-5, with D maybe TRBD1 (5 bases). Per germline, CDR1 SNHLY and CDR2 FYNNEI. The V end lost 1 base, the J end lost 2 bases, and 6 bases lay between the germline ends. This CDR3 region has 14 residues. This chain's CDR3 is CASSEGRGNQPQHF. CDR3 coding DNA: TGTGCCAGCAGTGAAGGCAGGGGCAATCAGCCCCAGCATTTT.

V gene TRBV27 combines with J gene TRBJ2-7, with TRBD1 matching 8 bases. CDR1 is MNHEY and CDR2 is SMNVEV in the germline V gene (reference sequence). This CDR3 is 12 amino acids long. Losses at the gene ends were 6 bases for V and 5 bases for J; bases not matched to a gene: 3. The CDR3 protein is CASRRGQDEQYF. The CDR3 nucleotides are TGTGCCAGCAGGAGGGGACAGGACGAGCAGTACTTC.

The chain uses TRBV7-8 and TRBJ2-3; 11 bases agree with TRBD2. This CDR3 is 15 amino acids long. Germline-derived CDR1 and CDR2 are SGHVS and FQNEAQ. Losses at the gene ends were 6 bases for V and 1 base for J; bases not matched to a gene: 3. CDR3 loop: CASRRLAGRTDTQYF. The CDR3, as DNA: TGTGCCAGCAGGAGACTAGCGGGACGCACAGATACGCAGTATTTT. Supplemented by reference TRBV7-8 and TRBJ2-3, the full variable domain reads GAGVSQSPRYKVAKRGQDVALRCDPISGHVSLFWYQQALGQGPEFLTYFQNEAQLDKSGLPSDRFFAERPEGSVSTLKIQRTQQEDSAVYLCASRRLAGRTDTQYFGPGTRLTVL.

This chain links TRBV27 with TRBJ2-2; 7 nucleotides match TRBD1. The CDR3 covers 17 residues. V trimming: 2 bases; J trimming: 4 bases; junction bases outside the gene matches: 10. CDR1 is MNHEY, CDR2 SMNVEV, per germline (reference sequence). The CDR3 loop reads CASSLGYATGRTGELFF. CDR3 in DNA: TGTGCCAGCAGTTTAGGGTACGCGACAGGGCGCACCGGGGAGCTGTTTTTT.

The chain carries TRBV18 and TRBJ2-1; D possibly corresponds to TRBD1 (6 bases). The germline CDR1 and CDR2 sequences are KGHSH and LQKENI. The CDR3 length is 16 residues. V lost 0 bases and J lost 4, with 13 bases in between. The CDR3 here is CASSPPSRGRYNEQFF. In DNA form, the CDR3 reads TGTGCCAGCTCACCACCTTCGAGGGGGAGATACAATGAGCAGTTCTTC. Together with reference TRBV18 and TRBJ2-1, the CDR3 gives the full variable domain: NAGVMQNPRHLVRRRGQEARLRCSPMKGHSHVYWYRQLPEEGLKFMVYLQKENIIDESGMPKERFSAEFPKEGPSILRIQQVVRGDSAAYFCASSPPSRGRYNEQFFGPGTRLTVL.

This clone appeared a single time. The chain uses TRBV28 and TRBJ2-7; D call uncertain. There are 14 residues in the CDR3. Germline loops: CDR1 MDHEN, CDR2 SYDVKM. V dropped 2 bases and J dropped 9 bases, with 17 bases sitting between them. The DNA for the CDR3 is TGTGCCAGCAGTTTAAGCCTCTCCGCCTCTGGGCAGTACTTC. This encodes CASSLSLSASGQYF.

The V and J genes are TRBV19 and TRBJ2-7, with TRBD2 matching over 12 bases. Trimming at V came to 0 bases and at J to 2 bases, leaving 2 bases not matched to a gene. Germline V gives CDR1 LNHDA, CDR2 SQIVND (reference sequence). The CDR3 runs 16 residues. CDR3 DNA: TGTGCCAGTAGTATAGAGACTAGCGGGAGCCCCTACGAGCAGTACTTC. It codes for CASSIETSGSPYEQYF.

V is TRBV7-2 and J is TRBJ2-5; D call uncertain. Trimming pared 8 bases from V and 9 bases from J, leaving 13 bases between. The CDR3 consists of 11 residues. Germline CDR1 reads SGHTA; CDR2 reads FQGNSA. CDR3 in amino acids: CASGSYLAQYF. DNA for the CDR3: TGTGCCAGCGGCTCGTACTTGGCCCAGTACTTC.

The V call is TRBV9, the J call TRBJ2-1; D is undetermined. Germline V gene sequence: CDR1 SGDLS, CDR2 YYNGEE. V was pared by 3 bases and J by 3 bases, with 7 bases between. The CDR3 contains 13 residues. The CDR3 DNA follows: TGTGCCAGCAGCGCATCTAGCTACAATGAGCAGTTCTTC. Its translation is CASSASSYNEQFF.

The V call is TRBV27, the J call TRBJ2-3; possible D gene TRBD2, 7 bases. The CDR3 extends over 15 amino acids. Germline CDR1 MNHEY, CDR2 SMNVEV (reference sequence). With 6 bases removed from V and 6 bases from J, the gap between germline ends came to 19 bases. This CDR3 is CASSPGGPLGDTQYF. DNA for the CDR3: TGTGCCAGCAGCCCCGGGGGGCCCTTGGGGGATACGCAGTATTTT.

This chain connects TRBV28 to TRBJ2-1; D might be TRBD2 (6 bases). Germline V gene lookup returns CDR1 MDHEN and CDR2 SYDVKM. The CDR3 totals 16 residues. The V end was cut by 10 bases, the J end by 7 bases, with 26 bases between. Here the CDR3 DNA reads TGTGCCACCTCCCAGGGACTTCCCCTAATTGGAAATGAGCAGTTCTTC. Translating it yields CATSQGLPLIGNEQFF. The variable domain in full, completed from reference TRBV28 and TRBJ2-1, reads DVKVTQSSRYLVKRTGEKVFLECVQDMDHENMFWYRQDPGLGLRLIYFSYDVKMKEKGDIPEGYSVSREKKERFSLILESASTNQTSMYLCATSQGLPLIGNEQFFGPGTRLTVL.

The V gene is TRBV30, the J gene TRBJ2-7, with D possibly being TRBD2 (5 bases). The V and J ends lost 0 bases and 2 bases respectively, with 17 bases between them. This CDR3 spans 16 amino acids. CDR1 is GTSNPN and CDR2 is SVGIG in the germline V gene (reference sequence). Here the CDR3 DNA reads TGTGCCTGGAGTGTAGAGGAGGAAGATTTCCCCTACGAGCAGTACTTC. Its translation is CAWSVEEEDFPYEQYF.